This T cell receptor (beta chain) was retrieved from a study of control samples from healthy donors and cancer patients. TCRdb's table, derived via immunoSEQ multiplex PCR, lists solely in-frame clones and lacks some. The sample includes over 100,000 clones, 92% of them seen just once. V lost 5 bases to trimming and J lost 4 bases, with 14 bases between them. The CDR3 is 15 residues long. The germline V gene has CDR1 PRHDT and CDR2 FYEKMQ (reference sequence). This chain joins TRBV13 and TRBJ1-4; D gene unclear. The sequenced material came from blood. The receptor comes from a young woman in good health. The CDR3 coding sequence is TGTGCCAGCAGCACCCGTCTCTTAGGTAATGAAAAACTGTTTTTT. Amino acids: CASSTRLLGNEKLFF.